This T cell receptor (beta chain) was retrieved from a study of blood T cell repertoires in COVID-19. Original processing notes: By means of reference gene primer amplification, nucleated cell counts were estimated. The method was immunoSEQ multiplex PCR; TCRdb's version includes in-frame clones alone and lacks a portion of them. V and J calls plus clone size are reproduced from that table; the DNA served to infer D and trimming. In the table there are 49,000 or so clones, roughly four fifths of which are singletons. The count of this clone is one. V lost 4 bases and J lost 4; bases outside the gene matches: 18. In germline, CDR1 is SGHDT, CDR2 YYEEEE. This CDR3 is 18 amino acids long.

The receptor was isolated from a man in his fifties or sixties with active COVID-19. V usage is TRBV5-6 and J usage is TRBJ2-5; TRBD2 agrees at 8 bases. The material sequenced was peripheral blood. The CDR3 bases are TGTGCCAGCAGCCTCGAGAAGATAGCGGGGCGGACACGAGAGACCCAGTACTTC. It translates to CASSLEKIAGRTRETQYF.